These T cell receptor beta chains were read from a single sample in a study of blood T cell repertoires in COVID-19. Generated by immunoSEQ multiplex PCR, the TCRdb table keeps only in-frame clones and is missing some. The table records about 270,000 clones, roughly four fifths of them present only once. Sequencing was done on a sample of peripheral blood. Receptors originate from a woman in her 50s who had recovered from COVID-19. CDR3s include the opening cysteine and the closing phenylalanine or tryptophan. Fields, in order: J gene, clone size, D gene, V gene, CDR3 DNA, CDR3 protein. D genes are given only for firm matches. Clone size is given for some rows only: seen once, a few or many times, or a class if the clone is expanded.

TRBJ2-7,once,TRBD2,TRBV5-4,TGTGCCAGCAGCAACCAACTAGCGGGGGGATACGAGCAGTACTTC,CASSNQLAGGYEQYF
TRBJ2-1,-,TRBD1,TRBV7-3,TGTGCCAGCAGCCCTGACAGGGGCTCCTACAATGAGCAGTTCTTC,CASSPDRGSYNEQFF
TRBJ2-4,-,TRBD2,TRBV9,TGTGCCAGCAGCGTAGAAAGCGGGGGGGCTGAAAACATTCAGTACTTC,CASSVESGGAENIQYF
TRBJ1-6,-,-,TRBV6-2/TRBV6-3,TGTGCCAGCAGTTACCCCCTCGCGGCTACCCTCCACTTT,CASSYPLAATLHF
TRBJ2-7,once,TRBD1,TRBV28,TGTGCCAGCAGTACTTCTCCGGGACAGAGCTACGAGCAGTACTTC,CASSTSPGQSYEQYF
TRBJ2-7,-,TRBD2,TRBV15,TGTGCCACCAGCAGGGCTAGCGGCTACGAGCAGTACTTC,CATSRASGYEQYF
TRBJ1-2,few,-,TRBV4-1,TGCGCCAGCAGCCAAGACAGGGTGCCGGGCTATGGCTACACCTTC,CASSQDRVPGYGYTF
TRBJ2-3,-,TRBD2,TRBV28,TGTGCCAGCAGTTTACCGGGGGGAGGATCAGATACGCAGTATTTT,CASSLPGGGSDTQYF
TRBJ2-7,once,TRBD2,TRBV2,TGTGCCAGCAGCTTCATGGGGGGGAACTACGAGCAGTACTTC,CASSFMGGNYEQYF
TRBJ2-3,-,-,TRBV4-2,TGTGCCAGCAGCCAAGGCGAATATACGCAGTATTTT,CASSQGEYTQYF
TRBJ1-6,few,-,TRBV5-6,TGTGCCAGCAGCTTGGGCGGGACTTCACCCCTCCACTTT,CASSLGGTSPLHF
TRBJ2-1,-,-,TRBV24-1,TGTGCCACCGGGCTAAACAGGGACCCCCTTAATGAGCAGTTCTTC,CATGLNRDPLNEQFF
TRBJ2-2,once,TRBD2,TRBV5-1,TGCGCCAGCAGCTTGGCTGTAGCGGGGGGATCCACCGGGGAGCTGTTTTTT,CASSLAVAGGSTGELFF
TRBJ2-7,-,-,TRBV28,TGTGCCAGCAGCCACCACAGGGTCTACGAGCAGTACTTC,CASSHHRVYEQYF
TRBJ2-1,-,TRBD2,TRBV3-1/TRBV3-2,TGTGCCAGCAGCCAAGAGGCTAGCGGGGGGGCTCAACAGTTCTTC,CASSQEASGGAQQFF
TRBJ2-2,-,-,TRBV7-6,TGTGCCAGCAGCAACTCGAACACCGGGGAGCTGTTTTTT,CASSNSNTGELFF
TRBJ1-2,-,TRBD1,TRBV7-2,TGTGCCAGCAGCTCTTCGGGGACAGGGGGGTCTGGCTACACCTTC,CASSSSGTGGSGYTF
TRBJ1-5,-,-,TRBV7-2,TGTGCCAGCAGCTTAGGAGCGCATAGCAATCAGCCCCAGCATTTT,CASSLGAHSNQPQHF
TRBJ2-1,-,TRBD2,TRBV27,TGTGCCAGCAGTTTACGGCTAGCGGGAAACAATGAGCAGTTCTTC,CASSLRLAGNNEQFF
TRBJ1-5,-,-,TRBV21-1,TGTGCCAGCAGCAAACGGTGGGAGAGGGATAATCAGCCCCAGCATTTT,CASSKRWERDNQPQHF
TRBJ2-1,-,TRBD1,TRBV2,TGTGCCAGCACCCTGGGACAGGGTTCCTACAATGAGCAGTTCTTC,CASTLGQGSYNEQFF
TRBJ1-1,-,TRBD1,TRBV5-1,TGCGCCAGCAGCTTGGAGACAGGGAAGAACACTGAAGCTTTCTTT,CASSLETGKNTEAFF
TRBJ1-3,-,-,TRBV27,TGTGCCAGCAGTTCCCTAGTTCCCTCTGGAAACACCATATATTTT,CASSSLVPSGNTIYF
TRBJ2-4,-,-,TRBV6-5,TGTGCCAGCAGTTACGAAGAGATAGCCAAAAACATTCAGTACTTC,CASSYEEIAKNIQYF
TRBJ2-1,-,-,TRBV21-1,TGTGCCAGCAGCGAAACCAGCGGGGTCAACAATGAGCAGTTCTTC,CASSETSGVNNEQFF
TRBJ2-1,-,TRBD1,TRBV7-2,TGTGCCAGCAGCTTGGCCGGGACAGAGTACAATGAGCAGTTCTTC,CASSLAGTEYNEQFF
TRBJ2-2,-,-,TRBV2,TGTGCCACCACAGGGTTCGGTACCGGGGAGCTGTTTTTT,CATTGFGTGELFF
TRBJ2-7,-,-,TRBV29-1,TGCAGCGTTGCGGCCAGGGGCTCCTACGAGCAGTACTTC,CSVAARGSYEQYF
TRBJ1-5,-,TRBD1,TRBV7-9,TGTGCCAGCAGCTTAGCGCGGGGACAGGGGAGGATTCAGCCCCAGCATTTT,CASSLARGQGRIQPQHF
TRBJ1-2,-,-,TRBV29-1,TGCAGCGCCCGCGGGGGCAATGATGGCTACACCTTC,CSARGGNDGYTF
TRBJ2-7,-,TRBD2,TRBV19,TGTGCCAGTAGCCGGGGGACTAGCGGGGACTACTACGAGCAGTACTTC,CASSRGTSGDYYEQYF
TRBJ2-1,-,TRBD2,TRBV9,TGTGCCAGCAGCGTAGGACTAGCGGGGGCTAGCTCCTACAATGAGCAGTTCTTC,CASSVGLAGASSYNEQFF
TRBJ2-2,-,TRBD1,TRBV7-7,TGTGCCAGCAGCTTACAGGGGACAGCCGGGGAGCTGTTTTTT,CASSLQGTAGELFF
TRBJ2-2,-,-,TRBV12-3/TRBV12-4,TGTGCCAGCAGTAGAGCCACCGGGGAGCTGTTTTTT,CASSRATGELFF
TRBJ2-5,-,-,TRBV20-1,TGCAGTGCTACAGTCGCGACCCAGTACTTC,CSATVATQYF
TRBJ2-7,-,TRBD2,TRBV4-1,TGCGCCAGCAGCAAACGATGGGAGCGGGGTGGGGCTGGCGAGCAGTACTTC,CASSKRWERGGAGEQYF
TRBJ1-5,once,-,TRBV7-9,TGTGCCAGCAGCTTACACCGCCAGGCGCCCCAGCATTTT,CASSLHRQAPQHF
TRBJ2-4,-,TRBD2,TRBV5-4,TGTGCCAGCAGCTACGGAGTAGCGGGAGAAAACATTCAGTACTTC,CASSYGVAGENIQYF
TRBJ2-1,-,-,TRBV5-1,TGCGCCAGCAGCTCCCAAGGGGACAATGAGCAGTTCTTC,CASSSQGDNEQFF
TRBJ2-3,-,-,TRBV3-1/TRBV3-2,TGTGCCAGCAGCCCGCACGGGTCCACAGATACGCAGTATTTT,CASSPHGSTDTQYF
TRBJ1-2,-,-,TRBV28,TGTGCCAGCAGGTATGGACTGCAAAACTATGGCTACACCTTC,CASRYGLQNYGYTF
TRBJ2-1,-,TRBD1,TRBV27,TGTGCCAGCAGCCCGTCAACAGGGGCAGCCTACAATGAGCAGTTCTTC,CASSPSTGAAYNEQFF
TRBJ1-2,-,TRBD1,TRBV7-9,TGTGCCAGCAGCGAAAGACAGGGGAACTATGGCTACACCTTC,CASSERQGNYGYTF
TRBJ2-7,-,-,TRBV27,TGTGCCAGCAGTTCCCCCCCCTTCGAGCAGTACTTC,CASSSPPFEQYF
TRBJ2-1,-,TRBD2,TRBV9,TGTGCCAGCAGCGTAGGAGGGAGGGGCAATGAGCAGTTCTTC,CASSVGGRGNEQFF
TRBJ2-6,-,-,TRBV28,TGTGCCAGCAGGGCAGGGGCGCAAGGGGCCAACGTCCTGACTTTC,CASRAGAQGANVLTF
TRBJ2-1,-,-,TRBV7-9,TGTGCCAGCAGCTTCACGGTCAATGAGCAGTTCTTC,CASSFTVNEQFF
TRBJ2-3,-,TRBD2,TRBV10-2,TGCGCCAGCAAAGCGGGGGGTGGAGATACGCAGTATTTT,CASKAGGGDTQYF
TRBJ2-5,-,-,TRBV28,TGTGCTTCGAGTAGCGGAGAAGAGACCCAGTACTTC,CASSSGEETQYF
TRBJ2-5,-,TRBD1,TRBV7-3,TGTGCCAGCAGCCTATCAGGGGGACGAGAGACCCAGTACTTC,CASSLSGGRETQYF
TRBJ2-3,-,-,TRBV9,TGTGCCAGCAGCGGGAGGGGGCTAGCGCCAGATACGCAGTATTTT,CASSGRGLAPDTQYF
TRBJ1-4,-,-,TRBV5-4,TGTGCCAGCAGCTTACAAGGGGGGGCAACTAATGAAAAACTGTTTTTT,CASSLQGGATNEKLFF
TRBJ2-3,-,TRBD2,TRBV19,TGTGCCAGTAGTAGGATACTAGCGGGAGGGCCTGGAGATACGCAGTATTTT,CASSRILAGGPGDTQYF
TRBJ1-2,-,TRBD1,TRBV5-1,TGCGCCAGCAGCACTGACAGGGCTGGCTACACCTTC,CASSTDRAGYTF